Described below is a single T cell receptor (beta chain) sequence and its context. Its antigen is still unknown. An end of the junction differs from the germline gene, which may be a read error. TCRdb's copy holds only in-frame clones and misses some; the assay was immunoSEQ multiplex PCR. The sample contains 75,000 or so clones, approximately 85% of which appear only once. This specimen comes from a study of OX40 agonist ivuxolimab in advanced cancers. The wider study: Under the entry rules, prior anti-PD-1, anti-PD-L1 or anti-CTLA-4 therapy was allowed, and roughly 41% had some. Findings of the study overall: Average numbers of expanded clones were greater in CD8+ T cells than in CD4+. At 0.1 to 3.0 mg/kg and by week 6, clonal expansion occurred in CD4+ and CD8+ blood T cells.

Germline CDR1 and CDR2: SGHRS and YFSETQ. This CDR3 spans 15 amino acids. At cycle 4 day 1, cycle 7 day 1, and baseline, blood was sampled. The source material was CD4+ or CD8+ T cells sorted from blood, sampled in a trial of the OX40 agonist ivuxolimab. The origin of this receptor is an adult with an advanced solid tumor such as melanoma, head and neck, liver or kidney cancer. V usage is TRBV5-1 and J usage is TRBJ1-6, with D uncertain. CDR3 DNA sequence: TGTGCCAGCAGCCCGGACCTGCGATATAATTCACCCCTCCACTTT. Its translation: CASSPDLRYNSPLHF.